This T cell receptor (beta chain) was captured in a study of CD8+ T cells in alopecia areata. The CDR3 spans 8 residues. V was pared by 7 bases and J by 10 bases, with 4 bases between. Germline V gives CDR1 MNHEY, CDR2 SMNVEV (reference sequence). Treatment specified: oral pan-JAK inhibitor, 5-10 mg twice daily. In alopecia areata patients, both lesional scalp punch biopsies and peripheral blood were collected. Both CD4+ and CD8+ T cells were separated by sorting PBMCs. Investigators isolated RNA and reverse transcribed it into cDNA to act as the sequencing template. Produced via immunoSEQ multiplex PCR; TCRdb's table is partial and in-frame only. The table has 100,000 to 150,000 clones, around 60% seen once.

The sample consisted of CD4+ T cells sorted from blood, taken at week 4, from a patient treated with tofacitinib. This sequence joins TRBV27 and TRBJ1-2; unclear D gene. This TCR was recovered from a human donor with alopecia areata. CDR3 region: CASNLYTF. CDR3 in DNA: TGTGCCAGCAATCTCTACACCTTC.